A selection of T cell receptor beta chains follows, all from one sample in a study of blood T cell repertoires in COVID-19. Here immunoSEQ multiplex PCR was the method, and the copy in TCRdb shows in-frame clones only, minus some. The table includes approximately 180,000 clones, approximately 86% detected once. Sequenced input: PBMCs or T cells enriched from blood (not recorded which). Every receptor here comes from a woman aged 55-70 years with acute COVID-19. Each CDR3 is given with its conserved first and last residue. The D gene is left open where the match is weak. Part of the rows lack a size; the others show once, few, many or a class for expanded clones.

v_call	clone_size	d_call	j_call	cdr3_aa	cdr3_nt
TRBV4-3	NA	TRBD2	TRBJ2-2	CASSPTSAVNTGELFF	TGCGCCAGCAGCCCGACTAGCGCAGTGAACACCGGGGAGCTGTTTTTT
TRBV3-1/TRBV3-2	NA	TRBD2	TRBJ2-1	CASSQLAGTSARKYNEQFF	TGTGCCAGCAGCCAACTCGCAGGGACTAGCGCTCGGAAGTACAATGAGCAGTTCTTC
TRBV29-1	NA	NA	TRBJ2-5	CSFRQTSGGETQYF	TGCAGTTTTCGGCAAACTTCTGGGGGCGAGACCCAGTACTTC
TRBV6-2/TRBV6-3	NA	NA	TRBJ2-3	CASSYRRSPEGTQYF	TGTGCCAGCAGTTATCGGCGGTCCCCCGAGGGTACGCAGTATTTT
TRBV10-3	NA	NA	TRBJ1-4	CAISEPQGGLFF	TGTGCCATCAGTGAGCCCCAGGGAGGGCTGTTTTTT
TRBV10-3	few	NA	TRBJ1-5	CAISEGENQPQHF	TGTGCCATCAGTGAAGGGGAAAATCAGCCCCAGCATTTT
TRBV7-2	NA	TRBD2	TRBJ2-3	CASSLGLAGGGQDTQYF	TGTGCCAGCAGCTTAGGACTAGCGGGGGGCGGTCAAGATACGCAGTATTTT
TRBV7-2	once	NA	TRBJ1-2	CASSLVGYTF	TGTGCCAGCAGCTTAGTAGGCTACACCTTC
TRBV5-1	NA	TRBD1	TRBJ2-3	CASSLKTGTGTDTQYF	TGCGCCAGCAGCCTAAAGACAGGGACGGGCACAGATACGCAGTATTTT
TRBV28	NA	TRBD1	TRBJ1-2	CASSFPSGGASGYTF	TGTGCCAGCAGTTTCCCCTCAGGGGGCGCGAGTGGCTACACCTTC
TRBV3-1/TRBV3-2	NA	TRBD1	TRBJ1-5	CASSQDRTGAGNQPQHF	TGTGCCAGCAGCCAAGATCGGACAGGGGCGGGCAATCAGCCCCAGCATTTT
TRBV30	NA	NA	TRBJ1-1	CASYTNTEAFF	TGTGCCTCATACACAAACACTGAAGCTTTCTTT
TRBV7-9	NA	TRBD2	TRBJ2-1	CASSPDSGSQFF	TGTGCCAGCAGCCCCGATAGCGGGAGTCAGTTCTTC
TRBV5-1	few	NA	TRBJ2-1	CASSLPGYNEQFF	TGCGCCAGCAGCTTGCCCGGTTACAATGAGCAGTTCTTC
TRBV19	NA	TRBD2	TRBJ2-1	CASRELAGDLSYNEQFF	TGTGCCAGTAGAGAGTTAGCGGGAGACCTTTCCTACAATGAGCAGTTCTTC
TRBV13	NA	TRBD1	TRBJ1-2	CASSLRTGDYGYTF	TGTGCCAGCAGCTTGAGGACAGGGGACTATGGCTACACCTTC
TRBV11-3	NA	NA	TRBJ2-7	CASSLSGSIEQYF	TGTGCCAGCAGCTTATCGGGGAGCATCGAGCAGTACTTC
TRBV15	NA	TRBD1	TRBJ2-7	CATSDPRQGASYEQYF	TGTGCCACCAGCGATCCGAGACAGGGGGCGAGCTACGAGCAGTACTTC
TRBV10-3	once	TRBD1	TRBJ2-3	CATQDRVTDTQYF	TGTGCCACCCAGGACAGGGTCACAGATACGCAGTATTTT
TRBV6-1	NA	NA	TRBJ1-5	CASSEAPGSNQPQHF	TGTGCCAGCAGTGAAGCGCCGGGTTCTAATCAGCCCCAGCATTTT
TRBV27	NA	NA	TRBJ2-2	CASSLGQNTGELFF	TGTGCCAGCAGTCTCGGACAGAACACCGGGGAGCTGTTTTTT
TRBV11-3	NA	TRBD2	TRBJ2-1	CASSLGAGEDIRYNEQFF	TGTGCCAGCAGCCTCGGGGCGGGGGAGGATATTCGCTACAATGAGCAGTTCTTC
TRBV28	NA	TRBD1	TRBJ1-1	CASSPGQGVTEAFF	TGTGCCAGCAGTCCGGGACAGGGAGTTACTGAAGCTTTCTTT
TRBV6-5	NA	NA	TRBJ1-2	CASSYLDRETGYTF	TGTGCCAGCAGTTACCTGGACAGAGAAACCGGCTACACCTTC
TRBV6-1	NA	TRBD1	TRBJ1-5	CASSSQTGGNQPQHF	TGTGCCAGCAGTTCCCAGACAGGGGGAAATCAGCCCCAGCATTTT
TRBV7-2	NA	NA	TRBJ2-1	CASSSTSYNEQFF	TGTGCCAGCAGCTCTACCTCCTACAATGAGCAGTTCTTC
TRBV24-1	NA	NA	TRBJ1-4	CATILELTTNEKLFF	TGTGCCACCATCCTCGAGCTGACAACTAATGAAAAACTGTTTTTT
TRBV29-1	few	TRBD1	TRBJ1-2	CSVRQGLYYGYTF	TGCAGCGTCCGACAGGGGCTCTACTATGGCTACACCTTC
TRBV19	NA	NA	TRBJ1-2	CASSMAPGGYGYTF	TGTGCCAGTAGTATGGCACCCGGCGGCTATGGCTACACCTTC
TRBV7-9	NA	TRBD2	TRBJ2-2	CASSFAPSGSTGELFF	TGTGCCAGCAGCTTCGCACCTAGCGGGAGTACCGGGGAGCTGTTTTTT
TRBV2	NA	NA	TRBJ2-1	CASRTSVLKFF	TGTGCCAGCAGAACGAGCGTTTTAAAGTTCTTC
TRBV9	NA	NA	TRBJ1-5	CASSVGGRSNQPQHF	TGTGCCAGCAGCGTAGGGGGCAGAAGCAATCAGCCCCAGCATTTT
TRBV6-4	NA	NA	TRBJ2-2	CASGREDTGELFF	TGTGCCAGCGGCAGGGAAGACACCGGGGAGCTGTTTTTT
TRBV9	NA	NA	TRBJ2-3	CASSVAAGARDTQYF	TGTGCCAGCAGCGTAGCGGCAGGGGCGCGGGATACGCAGTATTTT
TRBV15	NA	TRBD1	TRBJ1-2	CATSSWRDRGPRGYTF	TGTGCCACCAGTTCGTGGCGGGACAGGGGACCACGGGGCTACACCTTC
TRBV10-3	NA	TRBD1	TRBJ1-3	CAIRPGQNLGNTIYF	TGTGCCATTAGACCGGGACAGAACCTTGGAAACACCATATATTTT
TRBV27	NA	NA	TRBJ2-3	CASSWSSADTQYF	TGTGCCAGCAGTTGGAGTAGCGCAGATACGCAGTATTTT